This is a list of T cell receptor beta chains from one sample in a study of CXCR3-negative and CXCR3-positive naive CD8 T cells. TCRdb re-called the 5' RACE reads and shows each CDR3 protein once, DNA omitted. This sample contains 85,000 to 130,000 distinct CDR3 sequences. The sequenced sample was naive CXCR3+ CD8+ T cells from blood. The receptors derive from a human donor in good health. Some clones in this sample may be carry-over from other donors' samples. Both conserved end residues are part of each CDR3.

j_call: TRBJ2-1; v_call: TRBV4-3; cdr3_aa: CASSQVLFYNEQFF
j_call: TRBJ2-7; v_call: TRBV27; cdr3_aa: CASSQDIGTRIYEQYF
j_call: TRBJ2-1; v_call: TRBV27; cdr3_aa: CASSPRLAGDSNEQFF
j_call: TRBJ1-1; v_call: TRBV6-6; cdr3_aa: CASTTMNTEAFF
j_call: TRBJ2-7; v_call: TRBV20-1; cdr3_aa: CSARGTGFSYEQYF
j_call: TRBJ2-7; v_call: TRBV28; cdr3_aa: CASSITGTSELVF
j_call: TRBJ2-1; v_call: TRBV29-1; cdr3_aa: CSVRTSTYNEQFF
j_call: TRBJ2-1; v_call: TRBV3-1; cdr3_aa: CASSQDLGLARNEEFF
j_call: TRBJ2-1; v_call: TRBV27; cdr3_aa: CASSYGGDNEQFF
j_call: TRBJ2-7; v_call: TRBV28; cdr3_aa: CASRPRTGFYEQYF
j_call: TRBJ2-5; v_call: TRBV28; cdr3_aa: CAASGSAGETQYF
j_call: TRBJ2-1; v_call: TRBV19; cdr3_aa: CASSSQGYNEQFF
j_call: TRBJ2-3; v_call: TRBV6-2/TRBV6-3; cdr3_aa: CASSPATGGPSTDTQYF
j_call: TRBJ2-3; v_call: TRBV28; cdr3_aa: CASSPEREDTQYF
j_call: TRBJ1-2; v_call: TRBV7-6; cdr3_aa: CASSLNPTGTGYTF
j_call: TRBJ2-2; v_call: TRBV20-1; cdr3_aa: CSARDEGEPFANTGELFF
j_call: TRBJ1-1; v_call: TRBV7-9; cdr3_aa: CASSLAGGGPDEAFF
j_call: TRBJ2-5; v_call: TRBV5-1; cdr3_aa: CASSPPTSGQETQYF
j_call: TRBJ2-3; v_call: TRBV7-9; cdr3_aa: CASSPTGSSTDTQYF
j_call: TRBJ2-7; v_call: TRBV12-3/TRBV12-4; cdr3_aa: CASSTGGLGEQYF
j_call: TRBJ2-1; v_call: TRBV20-1; cdr3_aa: CSARDEREGLNEQFF
j_call: TRBJ2-4; v_call: TRBV4-2; cdr3_aa: CASSQDPLAGENIQYF
j_call: TRBJ2-3; v_call: TRBV12-3/TRBV12-4; cdr3_aa: CASSTTGQGNTQYF
j_call: TRBJ2-7; v_call: TRBV20-1; cdr3_aa: CSARESEGTAYEQYF
j_call: TRBJ2-7; v_call: TRBV5-6; cdr3_aa: CASSLARQIYEQYF
j_call: TRBJ2-3; v_call: TRBV11-2; cdr3_aa: CASIYLAGGLITDTQYF
j_call: TRBJ1-1; v_call: TRBV27; cdr3_aa: CASSPFGGPEAFF
j_call: TRBJ2-5; v_call: TRBV28; cdr3_aa: CASKPSWEETQYF
j_call: TRBJ2-7; v_call: TRBV4-1; cdr3_aa: CASSPGTSGIPGDYEQYF
j_call: TRBJ2-2; v_call: TRBV6-6; cdr3_aa: CGGTSGSGELFF
j_call: TRBJ2-5; v_call: TRBV12-3/TRBV12-4; cdr3_aa: CASSLEGVQETQYF
j_call: TRBJ1-2; v_call: TRBV11-3; cdr3_aa: CASSPRGEGGYTF
j_call: TRBJ2-3; v_call: TRBV5-1; cdr3_aa: CASSSPPLGLSTDTQYF
j_call: TRBJ2-7; v_call: TRBV3-1; cdr3_aa: CASSQANSGYEQYF
j_call: TRBJ2-7; v_call: TRBV6-5; cdr3_aa: CASSSREHYEQYF
j_call: TRBJ1-6; v_call: TRBV10-3; cdr3_aa: CAISSGDNSPLHF
j_call: TRBJ2-2; v_call: TRBV6-2/TRBV6-3; cdr3_aa: CASSYSGGTYTGELFF
j_call: TRBJ2-7; v_call: TRBV15; cdr3_aa: CATSRPIGQGLREQYF
j_call: TRBJ2-1; v_call: TRBV9; cdr3_aa: CASSVLAGYNEQFF